The 30 T cell receptor beta chains reported below all come from one sample, sequenced in a study of glioma-infiltrating T cells after dendritic cell vaccination. Sequencing was performed with immunoSEQ multiplex PCR; in TCRdb, only in-frame clones are kept and a portion is missing. The sample contains 85,000 to 95,000 clones, 80% to 90% of which appear only once. Sequenced material: blood, taken before dendritic cell vaccination. The receptors were sampled from a human donor with glioblastoma.

The chain links TRBV21-1 to TRBJ2-4; the table's TRBD1 call for D was not verified on the DNA. TRBV21-1 is tagged as a pseudogene. The length of the CDR3 is 20 residues. The chain's CDR3 is CASSKGAGDGQSNTKNIQYF. The CDR3 nucleotides are TGTGCCAGCAGCAAGGGGGCAGGAGATGGCCAGTCAAATACCAAAAACATTCAGTACTTC.

The chain carries TRBV28 and TRBJ2-7; 10 bases are a match to TRBD1. This CDR3 spans 19 amino acids. Germline V gives CDR1 MDHEN, CDR2 SYDVKM. The J segment lost 2 bases and the V segment lost 5 bases, leaving 18 bases of the junction unmatched. The DNA for the CDR3 is TGTGCCAGCAGTACGCATCCGGGACAGGGGATGGGGCGGACCTACGAGCAGTACTTC. It is translated as CASSTHPGQGMGRTYEQYF.

This clone showed up just once. V usage is TRBV11-2 and J usage is TRBJ2-7; 8 bases match TRBD2. The germline V gene encodes CDR1 SGHAT and CDR2 FQNNGV. Germline trimming cut 1 base from V and 1 base from J; bases unmatched to any gene: 9. CDR3 length equals 17 residues. The CDR3 nucleotides are TGTGCCAGCAGCTTAGGGTGGGTTAGCGGGGTTTCCTACGAGCAGTACTTC. Its translation is CASSLGWVSGVSYEQYF.

This chain links TRBV5-6 with TRBJ2-7; D gene unclear. V gave up 0 bases and J gave up 7 bases, with 5 bases separating them. The CDR3 loop spans 11 amino acids. Germline assignment: CDR1 SGHDT and CDR2 YYEEEE. The CDR3 region has the DNA TGTGCCAGCAGCTTGGGTCGGGAGCAGTACTTC. Its translation: CASSLGREQYF.

The sample holds one count of this clone. The genes are TRBV5-6 and TRBJ1-1; D remains unclear. Germline CDR1 and CDR2: SGHDT and YYEEEE. CDR3 length: 14 amino acids. Trimming shortened V by 3 bases and J by 5 bases, and 14 bases separated the two germline ends. DNA for the CDR3: TGTGCCAGCAGCTCAGGATCGCCGTGGACTGAAGCTTTCTTT. It yields the protein CASSSGSPWTEAFF.

This clone came up once. The chain is built from TRBV5-6 and TRBJ1-2, with no clear D. Germline assignment: CDR1 SGHDT and CDR2 YYEEEE. Trimming pared 4 bases from V and 6 bases from J, leaving 10 bases between. There are 12 residues in the CDR3. CDR3 loop: CASSPGGDGYTF. As DNA, the CDR3 is TGTGCCAGCAGCCCCGGCGGGGATGGCTACACCTTC. The complete variable domain, with remaining parts taken from reference TRBV5-6 and TRBJ1-2, reads DAGVTQSPTHLIKTRGQQVTLRCSPKSGHDTVSWYQQALGQGPQFIFQYYEEEERQRGNFPDRFSGHQFPNYSSELNVNALLLGDSALYLCASSPGGDGYTFGSGTRLTVV.

V usage is TRBV5-6 and J usage is TRBJ2-7; 14 bases fit TRBD2. In germline, CDR1 is SGHDT, CDR2 YYEEEE. The CDR3 covers 18 residues. The J segment lost 6 bases and the V segment lost 0 bases, leaving 11 bases of the junction unmatched. CDR3 in amino acids: CASSLGLAGGRSPTEQYF. CDR3 sequence (DNA): TGTGCCAGCAGCTTGGGACTAGCGGGGGGGCGATCCCCTACCGAGCAGTACTTC.

The gene calls are TRBV27 and TRBJ2-2; 8 bases align to TRBD1. Per germline, CDR1 MNHEY and CDR2 SMNVEV (reference sequence). Trimming at V came to 7 bases and at J to 4 bases, leaving 2 bases not matched to a gene. This CDR3 spans 13 amino acids. CDR3: CASTGGATGELFF. CDR3 coding DNA: TGTGCCAGCACAGGGGGCGCCACCGGGGAGCTGTTTTTT.

The chain combines TRBV15 with TRBJ2-1; TRBD2 agrees at 12 bases. After removal of 3 bases from V and 8 bases from J, the junction contained 11 bases not matched to a gene. Germline CDR1 is LNHNV and CDR2 is YYDKDF (reference sequence). The CDR3 consists of 17 residues. In DNA form, the CDR3 reads TGTGCCACCAGCAGGGGGGTGGAACTAGCGGGAGGTTATGAGCAGTTCTTC. Encoded protein: CATSRGVELAGGYEQFF.

This clone was picked up a small number of times. This chain connects TRBV27 to TRBJ2-1, with 14 bases identical to TRBD2. The CDR3 sequence is 13 residues long. V lost 3 bases to trimming and J lost 12 bases; unmatched junction nucleotides: 1. From germline, CDR1 is MNHEY and CDR2 SMNVEV (reference sequence). The DNA for the CDR3 is TGTGCCAGCAGTTTCGGACTAGCGGGAGGGCAGTTCTTC. Encoded protein: CASSFGLAGGQFF.

This clone was found a few times. The chain carries TRBV2 and TRBJ1-4, with 7 bases identical to TRBD1. The CDR3 length is 15 residues. CDR1 is SNHLY, CDR2 FYNNEI, per germline. With V trimmed by 4 bases and J by 9 bases, 11 bases remained unmatched. Written as DNA, the CDR3 is TGTGCCAGCAGTGTGGCGACAGGGTCGGGGAAAAAACTGTTTTTT. The encoded protein is CASSVATGSGKKLFF.

In nucleotides, the CDR3 is TGTGCCAGCAGCTTGGCGGTGGGGCACTTTCTGAACACTGAAGCTTTCTTT. It specifies CASSLAVGHFLNTEAFF. The chain has TRBV5-8 and TRBJ1-1, with D maybe TRBD1 (5 bases). CDR1 SGHTS and CDR2 YDEGEE come from the germline V gene. Trimming removed 0 bases at V and 0 bases at J, with 15 bases between. This CDR3 has 17 residues.

In DNA, the CDR3 is TGTGCCAGCAGCGTAGCAGGGGGCTATGGCTACACCTTC. Translation gives CASSVAGGYGYTF. This chain uses TRBV9 with TRBJ1-2; TRBD1 matches at 7 bases. The junction had 0 bases not matched to a gene; V was cut back by 0 bases and J by 4 bases. The germline V gene has CDR1 SGDLS and CDR2 YYNGEE. The CDR3 totals 13 residues.

The CDR3: CASSQGTSGGAGDTQYF. The CDR3 DNA is TGCGCCAGCAGCCAAGGAACGAGCGGGGGGGCTGGAGATACGCAGTATTTT. The V gene is TRBV4-3, the J gene TRBJ2-3; TRBD2 aligns across 10 bases. Per germline, CDR1 LGHNA and CDR2 YSLEER. With V trimmed by 1 base and J by 5 bases, 9 bases remained unmatched. This CDR3 spans 17 amino acids.

This clone was seen a handful of times. The rearrangement links TRBV6-1 to TRBJ1-5; 9 bases agree with TRBD1. The V and J ends lost 3 bases and 6 bases, in that order; junction bases with no gene match: 0. Germline V gives CDR1 MNHNS, CDR2 SASEGT. The length of the CDR3 is 13 residues. The CDR3 region has the DNA TGTGCCAGCAGTGAGACAGGGGGTCAGCCCCAGCATTTT. This codes for CASSETGGQPQHF.

The rearrangement links TRBV5-1 to TRBJ1-4; no clear D. Per the germline V gene, CDR1 is SGHRS and CDR2 is YFSETQ. Trimming pared 2 bases from V and 0 bases from J, leaving 8 bases between. The CDR3 covers 15 residues. CDR3 residues: CASSFRESTNEKLFF. The CDR3 DNA is TGCGCCAGCAGCTTCCGGGAATCAACTAATGAAAAACTGTTTTTT. Drawing the rest from reference TRBV5-1 and TRBJ1-4, the complete variable domain is KAGVTQTPRYLIKTRGQQVTLSCSPISGHRSVSWYQQTPGQGLQFLFEYFSETQRNKGNFPGRFSGRQFSNSRSEMNVSTLELGDSALYLCASSFRESTNEKLFFGSGTQLSVL.

The V call is TRBV6-5, the J call TRBJ2-7; possible D gene TRBD2, 6 bases. CDR3 length equals 14 residues. Germline V gene data show CDR1 as MNHEY and CDR2 as SVGAGI. The V end was cut by 4 bases, the J end by 2 bases, with 12 bases between. The CDR3 region has the DNA TGTGCCAGCAGTTGGCGGGGTAGTCCCTACGAGCAGTACTTC. This sequence encodes CASSWRGSPYEQYF.

The chain carries TRBV7-2 and TRBJ2-7, with a possible D match to TRBD1 (5 bases). The CDR3 runs to 14 residues. With 1 base removed from V and 11 bases from J, the gap between germline ends came to 18 bases. CDR1 is SGHTA and CDR2 is FQGNSA in the germline V gene. CDR3 protein: CASSLDVRQTPEYF. Here the CDR3 DNA reads TGTGCCAGCAGCTTAGACGTGCGACAGACCCCAGAGTACTTC.

This chain links TRBV20-1 with TRBJ2-5; D might be TRBD2 (6 bases). The germline V and J ends were trimmed by 4 bases and 11 bases, with 14 bases remaining between them. This CDR3 contains 11 residues. Germline V lookup: CDR1 DFQATT, CDR2 SNEGSKA (reference sequence). The CDR3 reads CSAIKAGPQYF. As DNA, the CDR3 is TGCAGTGCTATCAAGGCGGGGCCGCAGTACTTC.

DNA of the CDR3: TGTGCCAGCTCACCACGGACGGGGGGAACTAATGAAAAACTGTTTTTT. It translates to CASSPRTGGTNEKLFF. The chain has TRBV18 and TRBJ1-4; D may be TRBD1 (5 bases). V shed 1 base and J shed 1 base, with 10 bases lying between them. The CDR3 consists of 16 residues. Germline CDR1 reads KGHSH; CDR2 reads LQKENI.

The V call is TRBV7-2, the J call TRBJ2-7; 9 bases line up with TRBD2. V dropped 0 bases and J dropped 6; count of bases not matched to a gene: 6. CDR3 size: 15 residues. CDR1 SGHTA and CDR2 FQGNSA come from the germline V gene. The CDR3: CASSLAISGRSEQYF. Here the CDR3 DNA reads TGTGCCAGCAGCTTAGCCATTAGCGGGAGATCCGAGCAGTACTTC.

The CDR3 nucleotides read TGTGCCAGCAGCTTAGAAGTGAGAACCGGGGAGCTGTTTTTT. Its translation is CASSLEVRTGELFF. The chain combines TRBV7-6 with TRBJ2-2, with D hard to call. Trimming took 1 base from V and 5 from J, leaving 8 bases between them. CDR1 SGHVS and CDR2 FNYEAQ come from the germline V gene. The CDR3 has 14 residues.

The chain recombines TRBV25-1 with TRBJ1-2, with 7 bases lining up with TRBD1. Germline V CDR1 and CDR2: MGHDK, SYGVNS. The CDR3 loop spans 13 amino acids. With 6 bases clipped from V and 7 bases from J, the junction kept 8 bases outside the gene matches. The CDR3 DNA is TGTGCCAGCAGAACGACAGGGACGGGTGGCTACACCTTC. Translated: CASRTTGTGGYTF.

In this sample, this clone turned up once. The chain links TRBV28 to TRBJ2-2; TRBD2 matches at 7 bases. Germline CDR1 and CDR2: MDHEN and SYDVKM. The CDR3 extends over 15 amino acids. Trimming removed 6 bases from V and 8 bases from J; junction bases left unmatched: 12. The CDR3 sequence is CASSPWGGPLGELFF. The CDR3 DNA is TGTGCCAGCAGCCCCTGGGGAGGGCCTCTAGGGGAGCTGTTTTTT.

This chain links TRBV21-1 with TRBJ2-7; the table's D gene call, TRBD1, was not cross checked with the DNA. TRBV21-1 is labeled a pseudogene. The CDR3 is 14 residues long. The CDR3 bases are TGTGCCAGCAGCCCTAGGGACAGGGACTACGAGCAGTACTTC. The encoded protein is CASSPRDRDYEQYF.

The genes are TRBV4-2 and TRBJ2-5; TRBD1 matches 7 bases. The CDR3 is made up of 16 amino acids. Per the germline V gene, CDR1 is LGHNA and CDR2 is YNFKEQ. The V segment lost 2 bases and the J segment 1 base; nucleotides outside the gene matches: 7. The DNA of the CDR3 is TGTGCCAGCAGCCAACCCAGGGCAGGGGGCCAAGAGACCCAGTACTTC. It codes for CASSQPRAGGQETQYF.

V usage is TRBV28 and J usage is TRBJ1-2; D call uncertain. The length of the CDR3 is 15 residues. Germline values: CDR1 MDHEN, CDR2 SYDVKM. V lost 0 bases, J lost 7 bases, and 15 bases lay in between. In DNA, the CDR3 is TGTGCCAGCAGTTTATGGAGCCCGATAGAGGGTGGCTACACCTTC. Amino acid sequence: CASSLWSPIEGGYTF.

The gene calls are TRBV29-1 and TRBJ1-1; 7 bases match TRBD1. The CDR3 length is 13 residues. The J segment lost 8 bases and the V segment lost 6 bases, leaving 12 bases of the junction unmatched. Germline CDR1 and CDR2: SQVTM and ANQGSEA. The CDR3: CSVNRGQGQEAFF. For the CDR3, the DNA is TGCAGCGTCAACAGGGGACAAGGGCAGGAAGCTTTCTTT.

This clone occurred a few times. The chain carries TRBV6-5 and TRBJ1-6, with 9 positions matching TRBD1. Germline-derived CDR1 and CDR2 are MNHEY and SVGAGI. V was clipped by 6 bases and J by 7 bases; unmatched bases: 7. The length of the CDR3 is 15 residues. The CDR3, as DNA: TGTGCCAGCAGGTTCACAGGGGGCGCGAATTCACCCCTCCACTTT. This encodes CASRFTGGANSPLHF.

The chain has TRBV5-1 and TRBJ1-4; D possibly corresponds to TRBD1 (5 bases). Germline CDR1 reads SGHRS; CDR2 reads YFSETQ. The CDR3 consists of 17 residues. V was pared by 1 base and J by 8 bases, with 21 bases between. In nucleotides, the CDR3 is TGCGCCAGCAGCTTGTCTACAGGAAATGCTGGGGTCGAAAAACTGTTTTTT. This sequence encodes CASSLSTGNAGVEKLFF.